The next 3 T cell receptor beta chains were all read from a single sample in a study of T cell changes during pregnancy in multiple sclerosis (dated by TCRdb to the late 2010s). Library creation used the immunoSEQ multiplex PCR assay. TCRdb took over this immuneACCESS table, retaining in-frame rearrangements with V and J assigned. Such tables are incomplete; in checked studies, under half of the missing clones stem from an unresolved V gene, and the remainder is unexplained. Within this sample are fewer than 85,000 clones, with 70% to 90% of them counted one time only. Clones ranked in the top ten supply approximately 1.9% of the sample. Here the sequenced sample was peripheral blood, taken before pregnancy. All receptors derive from a female donor with multiple sclerosis, enrolled in a pregnancy study.

The chain carries TRBV18 and TRBJ2-1, with D tentatively TRBD1 (6 bases). Germline CDR1 reads KGHSH; CDR2 reads LQKENI. The CDR3 loop spans 15 amino acids. V lost 2 bases and J 5 bases, leaving 13 bases between the germline ends. CDR3 loop: CASSPFFGQNNEQFF. As DNA, the CDR3 is TGTGCCAGCTCACCATTTTTCGGACAGAACAATGAGCAGTTCTTC.

The rearrangement links TRBV30 to TRBJ1-6; weak D call: TRBD1 (5 bases). The germline gives CDR1 GTSNPN, CDR2 SVGIG (reference sequence). V dropped 0 bases and J dropped 6 bases, with 6 bases sitting between them. The CDR3 extends over 13 amino acids. The CDR3 loop reads CAWSVDSNSPLHF. CDR3 nucleotides: TGTGCCTGGAGTGTCGACAGTAATTCACCCCTCCACTTT. The full variable domain, completed using reference TRBV30 and TRBJ1-6, is SQTIHQWPATLVQPVGSPLSLECTVEGTSNPNLYWYRQAAGRGLQLLFYSVGIGQISSEVPQNLSASRPQDRQFILSSKKLLLSDSGFYLCAWSVDSNSPLHFGNGTRLTVT.

This chain links TRBV6-1 with TRBJ1-6; D may be TRBD1 (5 bases). This CDR3 is built from 15 residues. CDR1 MNHNS and CDR2 SASEGT come from the germline V gene. V was clipped by 3 bases and J by 2 bases, with 8 bases between them. CDR3 residues: CASSDRAAYNSPLHF. In DNA form, the CDR3 reads TGTGCCAGCAGTGACAGGGCCGCCTATAATTCACCCCTCCACTTT.